These 21 T cell receptor beta chains originate from one sample sequenced in a study of CD8+ T cells in alopecia areata. Specified treatment: oral pan-JAK inhibitor, 5-10 mg twice daily. Extracted RNA was reverse transcribed into cDNA, the sequencing template. Assay: immunoSEQ multiplex PCR; the TCRdb copy retains only in-frame clones and omits some. The profile covers some 150,000 clones, with approximately 59% appearing a single time and more than 15% taken by the ten largest. The input for sequencing was CD4+ T cells sorted from blood, taken at approximately week 60, from a patient treated with tofacitinib. The receptor source for this set is a human donor with alopecia areata.

This clone has a handful of counts. This chain joins TRBV29-1 and TRBJ2-7; TRBD2 matches 12 bases. The CDR3 extends over 13 amino acids. The V gene end was trimmed by 7 bases and the J gene end by 6 bases; junction bases not matched to a gene: 7. CDR1 and CDR2 (germline): SQVTM, ANQGSEA. As DNA, the CDR3 is TGCAGCGGCACGTTGGGACTAGCGGGCGAGCAGTACTTC. It codes for CSGTLGLAGEQYF.

The rearrangement joins TRBV30 to TRBJ1-3, with 7 bases aligning to TRBD1. Trimming took 0 bases from V and 0 from J; bases not matched to a gene: 5. The CDR3 totals 16 residues. The germline V gene encodes CDR1 GTSNPN and CDR2 SVGIG (reference sequence). Here the CDR3 reads CAWSVRQGASGNTIYF. CDR3 sequence (DNA): TGTGCCTGGAGTGTTCGACAGGGCGCCTCTGGAAACACCATATATTTT.

This clone appeared a few times. The chain links TRBV28 to TRBJ2-7, with 9 positions matching TRBD1. The ends lost 4 bases at V and 1 base at J; junction bases unmatched: 11. The CDR3 sequence is 17 residues long. The germline V gene has CDR1 MDHEN and CDR2 SYDVKM. The CDR3 reads CASSSPAGTGKSYEQYF. In nucleotides, the CDR3 is TGTGCCAGCAGTTCACCCGCCGGGACAGGGAAGTCCTACGAGCAGTACTTC.

This clone was counted between two and nine times. This chain uses TRBV10-2 with TRBJ1-5; D remains unclear. This CDR3 has 13 residues. V gave up 5 bases and J gave up 2 bases, with 7 bases separating them. The V gene's germline CDR1 is WSHSY and CDR2 SAAADI. The CDR3 spells CASSIPGNQPQHF. The CDR3 nucleotides read TGCGCCAGCAGTATCCCGGGCAATCAGCCCCAGCATTTT.

The chain has TRBV5-1 and TRBJ2-5; perhaps TRBD2 as D (6 bases). V lost 4 bases to trimming and J lost 4 bases, with 17 bases between them. The CDR3 contains 15 residues. Germline V gene sequence: CDR1 SGHRS, CDR2 YFSETQ. CDR3 sequence: CASSPPGGGVETQYF. The CDR3 DNA follows: TGCGCCAGCAGCCCCCCCGGAGGCGGGGTAGAGACCCAGTACTTC.

The chain couples TRBV6-5 to TRBJ1-1; D may be TRBD1 (5 bases). The CDR3 length is 14 residues. Trimming pared 2 bases from V and 0 bases from J, leaving 7 bases between. Germline CDR1 is MNHEY and CDR2 is SVGAGI. This CDR3 reads CASSYGGVNTEAFF. The CDR3, as DNA: TGTGCCAGCAGTTACGGGGGTGTGAACACTGAAGCTTTCTTT.

Remarks on this clone: The identical CDR3 is also encoded by other nucleotide sequences in the sample. The V and J genes are TRBV7-2 and TRBJ1-6; possible D gene TRBD1, 5 bases. CDR1 SGHTA and CDR2 FQGNSA come from the germline V gene. The V end was cut by 0 bases, the J end by 7 bases, with 10 bases between. CDR3 length: 15 amino acids. The CDR3 is CASSLAGARNSPLHF. For the CDR3, the DNA is TGTGCCAGCAGCTTAGCCGGGGCAAGGAATTCACCCCTCCACTTT.

The chain links TRBV7-9 to TRBJ2-2; D remains ambiguous. CDR1 is SEHNR and CDR2 is FQNEAQ in the germline V gene (reference sequence). This CDR3 region has 13 residues. V was pared by 2 bases and J by 6 bases, with 7 bases between. CDR3 DNA sequence: TGTGCCAGCAGCTTATCGCAATCCGGGGAGCTGTTTTTT. Its protein product is CASSLSQSGELFF.

The V gene is TRBV11-3, the J gene TRBJ1-2; D unresolved. CDR3 length: 14 amino acids. V dropped 0 bases and J dropped 4 bases, with 9 bases sitting between them. Germline values: CDR1 SGHNT, CDR2 YENEEA. The CDR3 DNA follows: TGTGCCAGCAGCTTAGATCGAGAGGCCTATGGCTACACCTTC. This sequence encodes CASSLDREAYGYTF.

This clone was counted only a few times. The chain couples TRBV5-1 to TRBJ2-2; maybe TRBD2 (5 bases). The CDR3 is 16 residues long. Germline CDR1 and CDR2: SGHRS and YFSETQ. The ends were cut back, 4 bases at V and 10 bases at J, with 23 bases in the middle. CDR3 amino acids: CASSPRATENRAELFF. CDR3 DNA sequence: TGCGCCAGCAGCCCGAGGGCTACAGAGAACCGCGCGGAGCTGTTTTTT.

This rearrangement joins TRBV28 to TRBJ2-5; 12 bases line up with TRBD2. Per germline, CDR1 MDHEN and CDR2 SYDVKM. The CDR3 totals 15 residues. The J segment lost 4 bases and the V segment lost 2 bases, leaving 2 bases of the junction unmatched. This CDR3 is CASSLTLAGGETQYF. The DNA of the CDR3 is TGTGCCAGCAGTTTAACACTAGCGGGGGGAGAGACCCAGTACTTC.

In DNA, the CDR3 is TGTGCCTGGAGTGGTGGAATTGATACGCAGTATTTT. Translating it yields CAWSGGIDTQYF. V usage is TRBV30 and J usage is TRBJ2-3, with no clear D. Germline assignment: CDR1 GTSNPN and CDR2 SVGIG (reference sequence). CDR3 size: 12 residues. Trimming stripped 1 base from V and 6 bases from J, with 8 bases between.

The rearrangement uses TRBV9 and TRBJ2-3; TRBD2 might be the D (6 bases). Germline loops: CDR1 SGDLS, CDR2 YYNGEE. The CDR3 runs 14 residues. Trimming pared 3 bases from V and 2 bases from J, leaving 10 bases between. The CDR3 bases are TGTGCCAGCAGCGCGGGACTCATCACAGATACGCAGTATTTT. Translated: CASSAGLITDTQYF.

The V and J genes are TRBV29-1 and TRBJ1-1; D is unresolved. The CDR3 extends over 10 amino acids. The germline gives CDR1 SQVTM, CDR2 ANQGSEA. V was cut by 6 bases and J by 4 bases, with 6 bases left in between. Here the CDR3 DNA reads TGCAGCGTCCGGGTCACTGAAGCTTTCTTT. Its translation: CSVRVTEAFF.

A few counts support this clone. CDR3 loop: CASSAGTGGLVQYF. CDR3 DNA sequence: TGTGCCAGCAGTGCTGGGACAGGCGGTCTGGTGCAGTACTTC. This chain links TRBV2 with TRBJ2-7; 8 nucleotides align to TRBD1. The trim removed 4 bases at V and 9 bases at J, leaving 11 bases unmatched. CDR3 length: 14 residues. Germline CDR1 is SNHLY and CDR2 is FYNNEI.

A remark on this clone: One junction end disagrees with the germline gene, perhaps due to a read error. CDR3: CASSLYETPDF. The CDR3, as DNA: TGTGCCAGCAGCTTATACGAAACCCCGGACTTC. The chain carries TRBV5-6 and TRBJ2-5; D not resolved. CDR1 SGHDT and CDR2 YYEEEE come from the germline V gene. The CDR3 totals 11 residues.

The genes are TRBV25-1 and TRBJ2-7; D is perhaps TRBD1 (6 bases). CDR1 and CDR2 from the germline V gene are MGHDK and SYGVNS. V was cut by 1 base and J by 0 bases, with 10 bases left in between. CDR3 length: 15 amino acids. The chain's CDR3 is CASSELGASSYEQYF. CDR3 bases: TGTGCCAGCAGTGAATTGGGGGCCAGCTCCTACGAGCAGTACTTC.

This chain joins TRBV30 and TRBJ1-1; D perhaps matches TRBD1 (5 bases). V was trimmed by 1 base and J by 5 bases, leaving 17 bases between them. Germline V gene data show CDR1 as GTSNPN and CDR2 as SVGIG (reference sequence). The CDR3 is 15 amino acids. The CDR3 region is CAWSDGGTAGTEAFF. In DNA, the CDR3 is TGTGCCTGGAGTGATGGAGGGACGGCGGGGACTGAAGCTTTCTTT.

This clone showed up just a few times. The chain recombines TRBV10-3 with TRBJ1-6; 7 nucleotides agree with TRBD1. V lost 2 bases and J lost 7; bases outside the gene matches: 2. Germline CDR1 reads ENHRY; CDR2 reads SYGVKD. CDR3 length: 14 residues. The CDR3 coding sequence is TGTGCCATCAGTGAGACAGGGGTGAATTCACCCCTCCACTTT. Translated, it gives CAISETGVNSPLHF.

Only a few counts were recorded for this clone. The chain recombines TRBV5-6 with TRBJ1-1; D is uncertain. V lost 4 bases, J lost 1 base, and 14 bases lay in between. The V gene's germline CDR1 is SGHDT and CDR2 YYEEEE. The CDR3 is 15 amino acids. The CDR3 coding sequence is TGTGCCAGCAGCCCCTACAGAAGGGAGAACACTGAAGCTTTCTTT. Protein sequence: CASSPYRRENTEAFF.

CDR3 DNA: TGTGCCAGCAGCCTTAGCGGGGGGGCTTCCTACGAGCAGTACTTC. It translates to CASSLSGGASYEQYF. V is TRBV6-5 and J is TRBJ2-7; 11 bases are shared with TRBD2. From germline, CDR1 is MNHEY and CDR2 SVGAGI. Trimming took 6 bases from V and 1 from J; bases not matched to a gene: 5. The CDR3 has 15 amino acids.